This T cell receptor (beta chain) was captured by sequencing in a study of blood T cell repertoires in COVID-19. On the study more broadly: The origin of the acute and convalescent COVID-19 samples was the United States, Italy and Spain. In each case, the material was cDNA or gDNA derived from T cells, B-cell-depleted T cells, or PBMCs.

Germline V gene sequence: CDR1 SGHTA, CDR2 FQGNSA. The CDR3 spans 14 residues. V trimming: 1 base; J trimming: 8 bases; junction bases outside the gene matches: 7. In the source study's methods: Scientists estimated how many nucleated cells there were by amplifying reference gene primers. The repertoire was sequenced with immunoSEQ multiplex PCR; TCRdb's copy has only in-frame clones and lacks some. For V, J and clone size, that table is used; D and trimming come from the DNA. The table has roughly 80,000 clones, approximately 88% seen once. This TCR came from a woman of 80 years or more with acute or convalescent COVID-19. Sequencing was performed on peripheral blood. This chain links TRBV7-2 with TRBJ1-2, with TRBD1 identical over 7 bases. The CDR3 nucleotides read TGTGCCAGCAGCTTAGGGGGGACAGAACGAGGCTACACCTTC. Protein product: CASSLGGTERGYTF.